This entry describes one T cell receptor (beta chain). Trimming took 0 bases from V and 7 from J, leaving 14 bases between them. This CDR3 comprises 15 residues. Germline V gene data show CDR1 as SGHDT and CDR2 as YYEEEE. A second PCR, run for about 6 to 12 cycles, used a sample-barcoded 5' primer plus a J-beta primer mix. TCRdb reprocessed the 5' RACE reads via MiXCR and lists one record per CDR3 protein. Seen here are 550,000 to 650,000 distinct CDR3 sequences, about 25% observed once, and the top ten hold over 3.5%. The sample is drawn from a study of blood T cells in healthy people across ages. About 9.9 milliliters of peripheral blood were drawn from each donor. The extraction recovered at least 6 micrograms of total RNA per sample. The sample was also reused in another study, on T cells of mothers and their children. In that study: Per 15 ul, 1.5 ug of RNA was used, with all extracted RNA going into cDNA synthesis. The yield was over 8 million TCR beta CDR3 reads from each mother and a few million from each child.

The sequencing sample was made of blood. The source of this sequence is a boy aged 2 to 10 in good health. The chain combines TRBV5-6 with TRBJ2-4; D may match TRBD1 or TRBD2 (5 bases each). The CDR3 loop reads CASSLETGGGNIQYF. CDR3 DNA: TGTGCCAGCAGCTTGGAAACAGGAGGTGGGAACATTCAGTACTTC.